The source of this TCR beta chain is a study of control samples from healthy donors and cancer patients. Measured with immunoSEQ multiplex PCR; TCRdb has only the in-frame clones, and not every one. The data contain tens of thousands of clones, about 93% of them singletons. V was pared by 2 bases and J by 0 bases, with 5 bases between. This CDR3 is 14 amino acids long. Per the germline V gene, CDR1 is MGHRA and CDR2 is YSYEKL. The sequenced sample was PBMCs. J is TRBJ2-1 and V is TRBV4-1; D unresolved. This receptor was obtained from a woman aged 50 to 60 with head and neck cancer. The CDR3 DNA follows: TGCGCCAGCAGCCAACCTAGCTCCTACAATGAGCAGTTCTTC. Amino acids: CASSQPSSYNEQFF.